These 20 T cell receptor beta chains came from one sample sequenced in a study of T cells in Graves' hyperthyroidism and ophthalmopathy. The investigators amplified TCR beta CDR3 regions from RNA transcripts. During a first-round RT-PCR of the TCR CDR3, the HTBI primer set was used. TCRdb processed the multiplex PCR reads anew with MiXCR; each CDR3 protein has one entry. The data contain fewer than 650,000 distinct CDR3 sequences, around 15% of them seen just once; the ten biggest clones take up approximately 4.3%. Sequencing used blood. Receptor source: a woman in her 40s with Graves' ophthalmopathy.

This chain uses TRBV7-2 with TRBJ2-7; 7 positions agree with TRBD1. The germline V gene has CDR1 SGHTA and CDR2 FQGNSA. V lost 4 bases and J lost 3; bases outside the gene matches: 9. CDR3 length: 15 residues. The CDR3 coding sequence is TGTGCCAGCAGCTCGGTGGGACAGAAATTCTACGAGCAGTACTTC. This translates into CASSSVGQKFYEQYF.

The chain couples TRBV2 to TRBJ2-7; D unresolved. CDR3 length equals 15 residues. From germline, CDR1 is SNHLY and CDR2 FYNNEI. The V gene lost 3 bases and the J gene lost 0 bases, with 12 bases spanning the gap. The CDR3 DNA sequence: TGTGCCAGCAGTGAGCAGGATTCAAGCTCCTACGAGCAGTACTTC. Its protein is CASSEQDSSSYEQYF.

This clonotype was observed a few times. The CDR3 reads CASSLSPGGFYEQYF. DNA for the CDR3: TGTGCCAGCAGTTTATCCCCAGGGGGGTTCTACGAGCAGTACTTC. The rearrangement uses TRBV27 and TRBJ2-7; tentative D call: TRBD1 (7 bases). Germline V lookup: CDR1 MNHEY, CDR2 SMNVEV (reference sequence). The V gene lost 0 bases and the J gene lost 3 bases, with 12 bases spanning the gap. The CDR3 spans 15 residues.

This clonotype was found many times. The genes are TRBV28 and TRBJ1-2, with D unresolved. Looked up from germline, CDR1 is MDHEN and CDR2 is SYDVKM. Trimming left V 3 bases short and J 3 bases short, with 8 bases between. This CDR3 contains 13 residues. DNA of the CDR3: TGTGCCAGCAGTTTTTCGCAGGACTATGGCTACACCTTC. As protein: CASSFSQDYGYTF.

This clonotype was observed a handful of times. The chain joins TRBV11-2 to TRBJ2-4, with D perhaps matching TRBD1 (6 bases). The V end was cut by 3 bases, the J end by 11 bases, with 11 bases between. CDR3 size: 12 residues. CDR1 is SGHAT, CDR2 FQNNGV, per germline. The CDR3 region is CASSLYGTFQYF. The DNA for the CDR3 is TGTGCCAGCAGCTTGTACGGGACATTTCAGTACTTC.

This clonotype was recorded many times. J is TRBJ2-7 and V is TRBV6-5; tentative D call: TRBD1 (5 bases). This CDR3 has 14 amino acids. Germline V gene lookup returns CDR1 MNHEY and CDR2 SVGAGI. Trimming took off 2 bases at V and 0 bases at J, with 8 bases between the two ends. CDR3 residues: CASSYPTDSYEQYF. The CDR3, as DNA: TGTGCCAGCAGTTACCCGACAGACTCCTACGAGCAGTACTTC.

The chain is built from TRBV13 and TRBJ2-7; 9 bases align to TRBD2. Germline V CDR1 and CDR2: PRHDT, FYEKMQ (reference sequence). With 8 bases clipped from V and 2 bases from J, the junction kept 7 bases outside the gene matches. The CDR3 is 14 amino acids. The CDR3 nucleotides read TGTGCCAGCGCAAATAGCGGGAGACCCTACGAGCAGTACTTC. It is translated as CASANSGRPYEQYF.

This clonotype was recorded a few times. V usage is TRBV3-1 and J usage is TRBJ2-2, with D hard to call. Trimming left V 0 bases short and J 2 bases short, with 13 bases between. Germline V CDR1 and CDR2: LGHDT, YNNKEL (reference sequence). This CDR3 spans 17 amino acids. CDR3 loop: CASSQDRLTTNTGELFF. CDR3 sequence (DNA): TGTGCCAGCAGCCAAGATAGGTTAACTACCAACACCGGGGAGCTGTTTTTT.

This clonotype was counted ten times or more. The V call is TRBV30, the J call TRBJ2-7, with D tentatively TRBD1 (6 bases). Trimming removed 3 bases from V and 1 base from J, with 13 bases in between. There are 14 residues in the CDR3. The germline CDR1 and CDR2 sequences are GTSNPN and SVGIG (reference sequence). The CDR3 DNA reads as TGTGCCTGGAGATGGGGGCAAGGGTCCTACGAGCAGTACTTC. Protein product: CAWRWGQGSYEQYF.

In its sample, this clonotype was seen many times. This chain connects TRBV28 to TRBJ2-7, with no clear D. V was shortened by 7 bases and J by 1 base, with 14 bases between the two germline ends. The V gene's germline CDR1 is MDHEN and CDR2 SYDVKM. The length of the CDR3 is 14 residues. CDR3 protein: CASKNAMLSYEQYF. CDR3 DNA sequence: TGTGCCAGCAAGAATGCGATGCTATCCTACGAGCAGTACTTC.

The sample holds many counts of this clonotype. The chain carries TRBV12-3 or TRBV12-4 and TRBJ2-7; 9 bases agree with TRBD2. The CDR3 spans 15 residues. V was clipped by 0 bases and J by 4 bases; unmatched bases: 4. CDR3 DNA sequence: TGTGCCAGCAGTTTAGCGGGACTAGCAGGTTACGAGCAGTACTTC. Amino acid sequence: CASSLAGLAGYEQYF.

This clonotype was counted ten times or more. The gene calls are TRBV13 and TRBJ2-7, with D unresolved. Trimming shortened V by 2 bases and J by 5 bases, and 16 bases separated the two germline ends. The germline CDR1 and CDR2 sequences are PRHDT and FYEKMQ (reference sequence). This CDR3 is 15 amino acids long. The CDR3 sequence: CASSLTSGPLDEQYF. In nucleotides, the CDR3 is TGTGCCAGCAGCTTAACATCCGGGCCCCTGGACGAGCAGTACTTC.

This clonotype has at least ten counts. This CDR3 reads CASKEWETGANVLTF. The CDR3 DNA follows: TGTGCCAGCAAGGAGTGGGAGACTGGGGCCAACGTCCTGACTTTC. V usage is TRBV2 and J usage is TRBJ2-6; D might be TRBD2 (5 bases). The V gene's germline CDR1 is SNHLY and CDR2 FYNNEI. Trimming cost V 7 bases and J 2 bases, with 12 bases left between them. This CDR3 has 15 amino acids.

Remarks on this clonotype: Lacking the conserved final phenylalanine or tryptophan, this CDR3 likely reflects a read error. The V and J genes are TRBV11-2 and TRBJ2-5; D uncertain. The CDR3 consists of 16 residues. Trimming cost V 4 bases and J 4 bases, with 19 bases left between them. CDR1 is SGHAT and CDR2 is FQNNGV in the germline V gene. The CDR3 sequence is CASSSSVADVGETQYL. The DNA of the CDR3 is TGTGCCAGCAGCTCGTCCGTGGCAGACGTTGGAGAGACCCAGTACCTC.

The V gene is TRBV28, the J gene TRBJ1-5, with 7 bases lining up with TRBD1. Germline values: CDR1 MDHEN, CDR2 SYDVKM. The CDR3 runs to 13 residues. V gave up 6 bases and J gave up 7 bases; unmatched junction bases: 6. The CDR3 is CASSSDRIQPQHF. CDR3 sequence (DNA): TGTGCCAGCAGCTCGGACAGGATCCAGCCCCAGCATTTT.

In this sample, this clonotype turned up many times. V gene TRBV7-9 combines with J gene TRBJ2-5; D possibly uses TRBD1 or TRBD2 (5 bases each). Trimming shortened V by 5 bases and J by 2 bases, and 12 bases separated the two germline ends. Germline V gene data show CDR1 as SEHNR and CDR2 as FQNEAQ (reference sequence). CDR3 length: 14 amino acids. CDR3 DNA sequence: TGTGCCAGCAGCCAAACCAGGGAGCAAGAGACCCAGTACTTC. Its protein product is CASSQTREQETQYF. Variable domain in full (rest from reference TRBV7-9 and TRBJ2-5): DTGVSQNPRHKITKRGQNVTFRCDPISEHNRLYWYRQTLGQGPEFLTYFQNEAQLEKSRLLSDRFSAERPKGSFSTLEIQRTEQGDSAMYLCASSQTREQETQYFGPGTRLLVL.

This clonotype was found many times. The chain combines TRBV7-9 with TRBJ2-5; a possible D gene is TRBD1 (6 bases). Trimming cost V 1 base and J 1 base, with 10 bases left between them. Germline CDR1 is SEHNR and CDR2 is FQNEAQ (reference sequence). CDR3 length: 15 amino acids. The CDR3 protein is CASSLDRDIQETQYF. CDR3 coding DNA: TGTGCCAGCAGCTTAGACAGGGATATCCAAGAGACCCAGTACTTC.

This clonotype was counted at least ten times. Here the CDR3 DNA reads TGCAGTGCTAGCGCAGGGGACTATGGCTACACCTTC. It encodes CSASAGDYGYTF. V and J are TRBV20-1 and TRBJ1-2; TRBD1 might be the D (6 bases). V was pared by 3 bases and J by 3 bases, with 8 bases between. The germline V gene has CDR1 DFQATT and CDR2 SNEGSKA (reference sequence). CDR3 length: 12 residues.

This clonotype has a single count. The chain carries TRBV6-1 and TRBJ1-1, with 9 bases fitting TRBD1. J gave up 7 bases and V 5 bases, and 8 bases lay outside the gene matches. Germline assignment: CDR1 MNHNS and CDR2 SASEGT. CDR3 length: 14 amino acids. CDR3 in DNA: TGTGCCAGCAGTCGGCACGGACAGGGGATTGAAGCTTTCTTT. Its protein product is CASSRHGQGIEAFF.

This clonotype was counted at least ten times. V is TRBV28 and J is TRBJ1-5; D call uncertain. This CDR3 has 13 amino acids. V shed 7 bases and J shed 5 bases, with 12 bases lying between them. Germline V CDR1 and CDR2: MDHEN, SYDVKM. The chain's CDR3 is CASIEGSHQPQHF. In DNA form, the CDR3 reads TGTGCCAGCATTGAGGGTTCCCATCAGCCCCAGCATTTT.